Below, 19 T cell receptor beta chains from the same sample are listed, as sequenced in a study of regulatory T cells in long-lasting Graves disease. CDR3-region Arm-PCR and iRepertoire HTBI primers produced the TCR beta libraries. TCRdb reprocessed the multiplex PCR reads with MiXCR, giving one entry per CDR3 protein. The sample has around 420,000 distinct CDR3 sequences, roughly 16% seen once. Time point specified: newly diagnosed GD, antithyroid drugs for less than 3 months. With RNA extracted from PBMCs as input, the TCR library was made. The sample here was peripheral blood mononuclear cells (PBMCs), taken at new diagnosis, from a patient treated with antithyroid drugs. The receptors come from a female donor with Graves disease.

This clonotype was counted at least ten times. The rearrangement uses TRBV27 and TRBJ2-7; 14 bases are a match to TRBD2. The ends lost 7 bases at V and 5 bases at J; junction bases unmatched: 10. This CDR3 spans 16 amino acids. The germline V gene encodes CDR1 MNHEY and CDR2 SMNVEV (reference sequence). The CDR3 DNA reads TGTGCCAGCACCCCGGGACTAGCGGGAGCGGCGAACGAGCAGTACTTC. Protein sequence: CASTPGLAGAANEQYF.

The rearrangement joins TRBV12-3 or TRBV12-4 to TRBJ2-1; the D is unclear. V lost 3 bases and J lost 8, with 2 bases in between. The CDR3 covers 10 residues. CDR3 nucleotide sequence: TGTGCCAGCAGTTTCCATGAGCAGTTCTTC. Its protein is CASSFHEQFF.

Many counts were recorded for this clonotype. The chain links TRBV6-1 to TRBJ2-1, with 9 bases identical to TRBD2. Germline loops: CDR1 MNHNS, CDR2 SASEGT. The CDR3 has 15 amino acids. The ends lost 7 bases at V and 7 bases at J; junction bases unmatched: 11. The CDR3 is CASNIAGEIYNEQFF. CDR3 nucleotides: TGTGCCAGCAATATAGCGGGAGAGATATATAATGAGCAGTTCTTC.

DNA for the CDR3: TGTGCCAGCAGCTTCCCGACAGGGGCTAACTATGGCTACACCTTC. This translates into CASSFPTGANYGYTF. This sequence joins TRBV5-6 and TRBJ1-2; 8 nucleotides match TRBD1. This CDR3 is 15 amino acids long. J gave up 0 bases and V 2 bases, and 3 bases lay outside the gene matches. Germline V gene data show CDR1 as SGHDT and CDR2 as YYEEEE.

This clonotype was detected ten times or more. The chain couples TRBV5-1 to TRBJ1-2; D call uncertain. The germline V gene encodes CDR1 SGHRS and CDR2 YFSETQ. With 3 bases removed from V and 6 bases from J, the gap between germline ends came to 9 bases. The CDR3 is made up of 12 amino acids. The CDR3 spells CASSSPGDGYTF. In DNA, the CDR3 is TGCGCCAGCAGCTCCCCGGGAGATGGCTACACCTTC.

This clonotype was seen repeatedly, ten times or more. The chain combines TRBV12-3 or TRBV12-4 with TRBJ1-2; D call uncertain. V was clipped by 7 bases and J by 5 bases, with 5 bases between them. There are 10 residues in the CDR3. CDR3 residues: CASKGYGYTF. The CDR3 nucleotides are TGTGCCAGCAAAGGGTATGGCTACACCTTC.

This clonotype has only a few counts. The rearrangement links TRBV29-1 to TRBJ2-2; weak D call: TRBD1 (5 bases). The CDR3 is 13 amino acids. Trimming cost V 6 bases and J 6 bases, with 14 bases left between them. The germline CDR1 and CDR2 sequences are SQVTM and ANQGSEA. Here the CDR3 reads CSVAGQGAGELFF. The CDR3 DNA reads TGCAGCGTAGCCGGGCAAGGGGCCGGGGAGCTGTTTTTT.

V and J are TRBV2 and TRBJ1-2; a weak D match, TRBD1 (5 bases). The CDR3 has 13 residues. CDR1 and CDR2 from the germline V gene are SNHLY and FYNNEI. V was trimmed by 6 bases and J by 8 bases, leaving 16 bases between them. The CDR3: CASSLEGSGGYTF. CDR3 in DNA: TGTGCCAGCAGCTTGGAGGGGTCGGGAGGCTACACCTTC.

In its sample, this clonotype was seen a few times. This chain uses TRBV7-3 with TRBJ1-2; 7 nucleotides line up with TRBD1. V gave up 3 bases and J gave up 8 bases; unmatched junction bases: 6. CDR1 and CDR2 from the germline V gene are SGHTA and FQGTGA. The CDR3 runs 13 residues. CDR3 loop: CASSLTRGEGYTF. CDR3 nucleotide sequence: TGTGCCAGCAGCTTGACCAGGGGGGAGGGCTACACCTTC.

This clonotype was counted ten times or more. CDR3 amino acids: CSVTRGGTSTDTQYF. CDR3 DNA: TGCAGCGTTACCCGAGGGGGTACTAGCACAGATACGCAGTATTTT. The chain has TRBV29-1 and TRBJ2-3, with a tentative D call TRBD1 (6 bases). Trimming removed 5 bases from V and 0 bases from J, with 15 bases in between. From germline, CDR1 is SQVTM and CDR2 ANQGSEA. This CDR3 spans 15 amino acids.

There are a few counts of this clonotype. The rearrangement links TRBV6-2 or TRBV6-3 to TRBJ2-2, with D hard to call. The CDR3 is 15 amino acids. V lost 6 bases to trimming and J lost 0 bases, with 11 bases between them. Looked up from germline, CDR1 is MNHEY and CDR2 is SVGEGT. The CDR3 region is CASSRTSTNTGELFF. CDR3 nucleotide sequence: TGTGCCAGCAGCCGAACCTCAACGAACACCGGGGAGCTGTTTTTT.

This clonotype was seen repeatedly, ten times or more. The chain recombines TRBV20-1 with TRBJ2-3; D is unclear. Between the trimmed V and J ends, which lost 5 bases and 5 bases, there was a span of 17 bases. Germline values: CDR1 DFQATT, CDR2 SNEGSKA (reference sequence). This CDR3 is built from 14 residues. The CDR3 reads CSAQDGSLGDTQYF. In DNA, the CDR3 is TGCAGTGCTCAGGACGGGTCGCTGGGAGATACGCAGTATTTT.

The table lists this clonotype with a few counts. V is TRBV9 and J is TRBJ2-5, with 7 nucleotides matching TRBD1. This CDR3 spans 16 amino acids. Germline V gene data show CDR1 as SGDLS and CDR2 as YYNGEE. V trimming: 3 bases; J trimming: 4 bases; junction bases outside the gene matches: 12. CDR3 residues: CASSGSGGRGLETQYF. The CDR3 region has the DNA TGTGCCAGCAGCGGGTCCGGAGGCAGGGGGTTAGAGACCCAGTACTTC.

The sample holds many counts of this clonotype. The chain employs TRBV5-1 and TRBJ2-1, with D possibly TRBD2 on 5 matching bases. The CDR3 runs to 14 residues. Trimming shortened V by 0 bases and J by 8 bases, and 12 bases separated the two germline ends. The germline CDR1 and CDR2 sequences are SGHRS and YFSETQ. The CDR3 DNA is TGCGCCAGCAGCTTGGGTAGGCGGAGGCATGAGCAGTTCTTC. Protein: CASSLGRRRHEQFF.

This clonotype was recorded at least ten times. The chain has TRBV11-2 and TRBJ1-6; D is uncertain. The CDR3 has 14 amino acids. The V gene's germline CDR1 is SGHAT and CDR2 FQNNGV. The germline V and J ends were trimmed by 2 bases and 7 bases, with 9 bases remaining between them. CDR3: CASSLRRRNSPLHF. CDR3 coding DNA: TGTGCCAGCAGCTTAAGGCGGCGGAATTCACCCCTCCACTTT.

This chain links TRBV12-5 with TRBJ1-6, with D possibly being TRBD1 (5 bases). The CDR3 covers 16 residues. Trimming shortened V by 1 base and J by 7 bases, and 14 bases separated the two germline ends. Germline lookup yields CDR1 LGHNT and CDR2 FRNRAP. The CDR3 reads CASGLAPGTENSPLHF. CDR3 sequence (DNA): TGTGCTAGTGGTTTGGCCCCCGGGACGGAGAATTCACCCCTCCACTTT.

The V call is TRBV27, the J call TRBJ2-7, with D possibly being TRBD1 (5 bases). V was trimmed by 5 bases and J by 4 bases, leaving 12 bases between them. The germline gives CDR1 MNHEY, CDR2 SMNVEV (reference sequence). CDR3 length equals 13 residues. DNA of the CDR3: TGTGCCAGCAGTCGGGCAGGGTATTACGAGCAGTACTTC. Residues: CASSRAGYYEQYF.

This clonotype was observed many times. V is TRBV11-1 and J is TRBJ2-3; TRBD1 agrees at 9 bases. Germline lookup yields CDR1 SGHAT and CDR2 FQDESV (reference sequence). J gave up 2 bases and V 5 bases, and 14 bases lay outside the gene matches. The CDR3 is 18 residues long. The CDR3 DNA follows: TGTGCCAGCAGCCTCAGGGCCACGGACAGGGGACTCACAGATACGCAGTATTTT. Translation: CASSLRATDRGLTDTQYF.

In its sample, this clonotype was seen many times. The V call is TRBV3-1, the J call TRBJ2-1, with TRBD2 matching 10 bases. The CDR3 is 15 residues long. V dropped 0 bases and J dropped 15; count of bases not matched to a gene: 11. Germline CDR1 LGHDT, CDR2 YNNKEL (reference sequence). CDR3 in DNA: TGTGCCAGCAGCCAAGATGTGACAGCGGGGGGGCGGCCGTTCTTC. Translation gives CASSQDVTAGGRPFF.